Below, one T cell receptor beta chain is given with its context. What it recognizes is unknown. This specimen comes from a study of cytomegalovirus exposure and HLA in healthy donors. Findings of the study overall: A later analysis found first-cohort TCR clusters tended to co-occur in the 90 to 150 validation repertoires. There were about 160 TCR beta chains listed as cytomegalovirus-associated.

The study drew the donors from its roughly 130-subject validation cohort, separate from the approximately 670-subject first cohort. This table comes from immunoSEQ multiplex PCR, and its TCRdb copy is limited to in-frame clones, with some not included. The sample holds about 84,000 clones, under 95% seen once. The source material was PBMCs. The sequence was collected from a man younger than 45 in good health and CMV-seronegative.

CDR3 loop: CASTLGGTGNTIYF. The CDR3 DNA sequence: TGTGCCAGCACACTCGGGGGGACTGGAAACACCATATATTTT. This chain links TRBV2 with TRBJ1-3; D might be TRBD1 (5 bases). V was shortened by 7 bases and J by 2 bases, with 12 bases between the two germline ends. Per the germline V gene, CDR1 is SNHLY and CDR2 is FYNNEI. The CDR3 loop spans 14 amino acids.